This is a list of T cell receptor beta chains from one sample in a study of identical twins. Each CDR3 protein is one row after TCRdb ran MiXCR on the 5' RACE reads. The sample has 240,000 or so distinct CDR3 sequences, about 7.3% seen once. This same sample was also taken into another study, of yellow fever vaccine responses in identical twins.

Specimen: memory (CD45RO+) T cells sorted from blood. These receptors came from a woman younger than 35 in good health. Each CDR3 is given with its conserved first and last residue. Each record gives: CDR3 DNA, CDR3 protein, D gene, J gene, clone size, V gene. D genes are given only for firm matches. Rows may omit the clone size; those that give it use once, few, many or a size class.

TGTGCCAGCAGCTTATCATATGAGCAGTTCTTC,CASSLSYEQFF,-,TRBJ2-1,many,TRBV7-9
TGTGCCAGCAGCCTCTCTAGCGGGAGATACGAGCAGTACTTC,CASSLSSGRYEQYF,TRBD2,TRBJ2-7,few,TRBV12-3/TRBV12-4
TGTGCCAGCTCGGAACATGACATGAACACTGAAGCTTTCTTT,CASSEHDMNTEAFF,-,TRBJ1-1,-,TRBV6-1
TGTGCCAGCAGTTTATCTAGGGACAGGCCGTACTATGGCTACACCTTC,CASSLSRDRPYYGYTF,TRBD1,TRBJ1-2,few,TRBV27
TGTGCCAGCAGTTCCTCGGACAGGGAAGAGACCCAGTACTTC,CASSSSDREETQYF,TRBD1,TRBJ2-5,-,TRBV27
TGTGCCACCAGTGTTGGGACAGGGGGCATCTATGAGCAGTTCTTC,CATSVGTGGIYEQFF,TRBD1,TRBJ2-1,few,TRBV24-1
TGCAGTGCTACTAGCGCGTACAATGAGCAGTTCTTC,CSATSAYNEQFF,-,TRBJ2-1,-,TRBV20-1
TGTGCCAGCAGCAAATCCTCGCGGGTTAGCAATCAGCCCCAGCATTTT,CASSKSSRVSNQPQHF,-,TRBJ1-5,few,TRBV21-1
TGTGCCAGCAGCCCGGGGCAGGGCGGTAGCAATCAGCCCCAGCATTTT,CASSPGQGGSNQPQHF,-,TRBJ1-5,-,TRBV7-9
TGTGCCAGCAGTTTGTGGCAGTTCAATGAGCAGTTCTTC,CASSLWQFNEQFF,-,TRBJ2-1,-,TRBV12-3/TRBV12-4
TGCGCCAGCAGACGGGAGGGTACAAATGAGCAGTTCTTC,CASRREGTNEQFF,TRBD2,TRBJ2-1,-,TRBV5-1
TGTGCCAGCAGCTCGCCAGGGGTCGGGGATGAGCAGTTCTTC,CASSSPGVGDEQFF,-,TRBJ2-1,few,TRBV7-9
TGTGCCAGTAGTACCAACGAAGGAAACACCATATATTTT,CASSTNEGNTIYF,-,TRBJ1-3,-,TRBV19
TGTGCCAGCAGTGGGGCCGGGGCCAACGTCCTGACTTTC,CASSGAGANVLTF,-,TRBJ2-6,-,TRBV2
TGTGCCAGCAGTGAAAGGCCCTCCTTCACCGGGGAGCTGTTTTTT,CASSERPSFTGELFF,-,TRBJ2-2,-,TRBV6-1
TGCAGTGCTAGAGTCTGGGACCCGACAGATACGCAGTATTTT,CSARVWDPTDTQYF,-,TRBJ2-3,few,TRBV20-1
TGTGCCATCAAGGAGTACAATGAGCAGTTCTTC,CAIKEYNEQFF,-,TRBJ2-1,many,TRBV10-3
TGTGCCAGCAGTGAGAATCTTCCCGGGGAGCTGTTTTTT,CASSENLPGELFF,-,TRBJ2-2,many,TRBV6-4
TGTGCCAGCAGCTTAACGAGCCCGCGGGGGGAGCAGTTCTTC,CASSLTSPRGEQFF,TRBD2,TRBJ2-1,few,TRBV7-3
TGCAGTGCTAGAGGCAGTGGGGGATTGGGGGAGACCCAGTACTTC,CSARGSGGLGETQYF,-,TRBJ2-5,-,TRBV20-1
TGTGCCACCAGTGACCGAGCCTCCGGGGACAAAAACATTCAGTACTTC,CATSDRASGDKNIQYF,-,TRBJ2-4,-,TRBV24-1
TGCGCCAGCAGCTTGGGTGAGGACGGTAGAAAACTGTTTTTT,CASSLGEDGRKLFF,-,TRBJ1-4,many,TRBV5-1
TGTGCAAGTCGCTCCACCCCCGGGACGGACTACAATGAGCAGTTCTTC,CASRSTPGTDYNEQFF,-,TRBJ2-1,-,TRBV12-2
TGCAGTGCTAGAGGAGCGGGACAGGGTGGATCACCCCTCCACTTT,CSARGAGQGGSPLHF,TRBD1,TRBJ1-6,-,TRBV20-1
TGTGCCAGCAGCCAAGGGCAGGCCTATAATTCACCCCTCCACTTT,CASSQGQAYNSPLHF,-,TRBJ1-6,many,TRBV4-2
TGCAGCGCGAACCCAGAGCTGGATGGCTACACCTTC,CSANPELDGYTF,-,TRBJ1-2,few,TRBV29-1
TGTGCCAGCAGAACCGGGACTACCGGGGGAGAGACCCAGTACTTC,CASRTGTTGGETQYF,TRBD2,TRBJ2-5,few,TRBV3-1
TGTGCCAGCAGTCCCTTTTCAAGGGGAAATGAGCAGTTCTTC,CASSPFSRGNEQFF,-,TRBJ2-1,many,TRBV6-1
TGTGCCAGCTCGGCAGCTAGCGGCCAAGAGACCCAGTACTTC,CASSAASGQETQYF,TRBD2,TRBJ2-5,-,TRBV18
TGTGCCAGCAGCCGAGGGGGTCCCCTCCACTTT,CASSRGGPLHF,-,TRBJ1-6,many,TRBV14
TGTGCCAGCAGTTTTTATCTGGGCGGGGCTAATGAAAAACTGTTTTTT,CASSFYLGGANEKLFF,-,TRBJ1-4,few,TRBV12-3/TRBV12-4
TGTGCCAGCAGTGCCCTTTTGGAGACCCAGTACTTC,CASSALLETQYF,-,TRBJ2-5,many,TRBV12-3/TRBV12-4
TGTGCCAGCAACGGGGGGGGACTAGCGGGAGGCACCGGGGAGCTGTTTTTT,CASNGGGLAGGTGELFF,TRBD2,TRBJ2-2,few,TRBV7-2
TGTGCCAGCAGAGGGGGGACTAGCGGGATCTACGAGCAGTACTTC,CASRGGTSGIYEQYF,TRBD2,TRBJ2-7,-,TRBV3-1
TGTGCCAGCAGCCCGCGCCCTGGGCCTAATGAAAAACTGTTTTTT,CASSPRPGPNEKLFF,-,TRBJ1-4,-,TRBV11-2
TGTGCCAGCACCGACGGGGGGTTGAGGACAGATACGCAGTATTTT,CASTDGGLRTDTQYF,TRBD2,TRBJ2-3,many,TRBV11-2
TGTGCCAGCAGTCCCTTGTCGGGACACAGCACAGATACGCAGTATTTT,CASSPLSGHSTDTQYF,-,TRBJ2-3,many,TRBV12-3/TRBV12-4
TGTGCCATCAGTGAGTCGACGACAAGGGGGCAAACAGATACGCAGTATTTT,CAISESTTRGQTDTQYF,TRBD1,TRBJ2-3,few,TRBV10-3
TGTGCCAGCAGCTTAACAAGACAGGACAATGAGCAGTTCTTC,CASSLTRQDNEQFF,-,TRBJ2-1,-,TRBV7-3
TGTGCCAGCATCAACATCGGTCGGGAGCAGTTCTTC,CASINIGREQFF,-,TRBJ2-1,few,TRBV27
TGTGCCAGCAGCCCCATGTTGAGGGACACCGGGGAGCTGTTTTTT,CASSPMLRDTGELFF,-,TRBJ2-2,many,TRBV3-1
TGTGCCAGCAGTGGCAACCTAGCGGGGGCTTCCTCTGGGGCCAACGTCCTGACTTTC,CASSGNLAGASSGANVLTF,TRBD2,TRBJ2-6,many,TRBV2
TGTGCCAGCAGTCCGCATCACCAGGGAACCTATGGCTACACCTTC,CASSPHHQGTYGYTF,-,TRBJ1-2,few,TRBV4-2
TGTGCCAGCAGCGCCTACTCCTACGAGCAGTACTTC,CASSAYSYEQYF,-,TRBJ2-7,-,TRBV7-9
TGTGCCAGCAGTCGGCCTCAGGGGGCGAACACCGGGGAGCTGTTTTTT,CASSRPQGANTGELFF,TRBD1,TRBJ2-2,many,TRBV28
TGTGCCAGCAGCTTAAGGACAGGGGTCGTTGCAACTAATGAAAAACTGTTTTTT,CASSLRTGVVATNEKLFF,TRBD1,TRBJ1-4,few,TRBV11-1
TGTGCCAGCAGCCGTGGGGGTGAGCAGTTCTTC,CASSRGGEQFF,-,TRBJ2-1,many,TRBV12-3/TRBV12-4
TGTGCCAGCAGCTTAGCCAGGGGTCCCAATCAGCCCCAGCATTTT,CASSLARGPNQPQHF,-,TRBJ1-5,many,TRBV7-8
TGTGCCAGCAGACGGACGTATAATTCACCCCTCCACTTT,CASRRTYNSPLHF,-,TRBJ1-6,many,TRBV3-1
TGTGCCAGCAGTCATCTAGCGGGGGATGGGGAAGAGACCCAGTACTTC,CASSHLAGDGEETQYF,TRBD2,TRBJ2-5,-,TRBV4-2
TGTGCCAGCAGCCCTAGACAGGCCAATGAGCAGTTCTTC,CASSPRQANEQFF,-,TRBJ2-1,few,TRBV7-9
TGTGCCAGCAGTTTATCGGGCGGGAGGGGACCAGATACGCAGTATTTT,CASSLSGGRGPDTQYF,TRBD2,TRBJ2-3,-,TRBV12-3/TRBV12-4
TGTGCCAGCAGTCCGGCCGGCCAAGTTAACTCTGGAAACACCATATATTTT,CASSPAGQVNSGNTIYF,-,TRBJ1-3,few,TRBV28
TGTGCCAGCAGAGGGACCGCCGAGCAGTACTTC,CASRGTAEQYF,-,TRBJ2-7,many,TRBV12-3/TRBV12-4
TGTGCCAGCAGCCCACGGGGGGGCCTCGGGGAGCTGTTTTTT,CASSPRGGLGELFF,TRBD2,TRBJ2-2,few,TRBV3-1
TGCAGCGTTGATGGGACTAGCGGGGGCACAGATACGCAGTATTTT,CSVDGTSGGTDTQYF,TRBD2,TRBJ2-3,many,TRBV29-1
TGTGCCAGCAGTTGGCTGTTCGGGCTGGGGGAGCTGTTTTTT,CASSWLFGLGELFF,-,TRBJ2-2,many,TRBV12-3/TRBV12-4
TGCAGTGCCAGGCCCCCAGGTGGGGCCAACGTCCTGACTTTC,CSARPPGGANVLTF,-,TRBJ2-6,few,TRBV20-1
TGCGCCAGCAGCCGACCGCTAGGGAAACTGTTTTTT,CASSRPLGKLFF,-,TRBJ1-4,medium-sized,TRBV4-1